This entry describes one TCR beta chain. What it binds is not known. The missing CDR3 end, 3 residues past where the read stops, is filled in from the germline J gene. The data are from a study of T cells in women clearing cervical HPV infection. Study summary: Blood came at first lesion visit for cases, post-clearance for controls. General observations from the study: CIN3+ cases had significantly higher TCR repertoire richness than controls, but evenness did not differ.

V was clipped by 4 bases and J by 5 bases, with 17 bases between them. Germline V gene lookup returns CDR1 SGHDN and CDR2 FVKESK. CDR3 length: 15 amino acids. TCR beta CDR3 amplified by multiplex PCR from 950 to 1,500 ng genomic DNA. Sequencing used immunoSEQ multiplex PCR; TCRdb keeps in-frame clones, though not all of them. Recorded for this sample: tens of thousands of clones. The chain employs TRBV14 and TRBJ2-5; D gene uncertain. The specimen was blood buffy coat. This receptor was identified in a woman between 18 and 75 years old with a cervical HPV16 infection that either progressed to CIN3+ or cleared (not recorded which). The DNA read from the CDR3 is TGTGCCAGCAGCCTCGGAGCGTATAGTTTGGAGACC. Protein sequence: CASSLGAYSLET. In full, the CDR3 reads CASSLGAYSLETQYF.